This is a list of T cell receptor beta chains from one sample in a study of T-cell memory formation after mild COVID-19. TCRdb re-called the 5' RACE reads with MiXCR, one entry per CDR3 protein. This table holds approximately 350,000 distinct CDR3 sequences, around 28% found once. Specimen: PBMCs or a T cell subset sorted from them (not recorded which). All receptors derive from an adult woman who had mild COVID-19 (a few samples of this study predate the infection). Cell type and time point are not known. CDR3s include the opening cysteine and the closing phenylalanine or tryptophan. Each record gives: V gene, D gene, J gene, clone size, CDR3 DNA, CDR3 protein. A D gene is named only where the DNA matches it firmly. Not all rows give a size; the values are once, few, many and, for expanded clones, a class.

v_call: TRBV3-1
d_call: -
j_call: TRBJ2-1
clone_size: -
cdr3_nt: TGTGCCAGCAGCCAAGTAACCCTAAGCGGGCCTATCTACAATGAGCAGTTCTTC
cdr3_aa: CASSQVTLSGPIYNEQFF

v_call: TRBV6-5
d_call: -
j_call: TRBJ2-7
clone_size: -
cdr3_nt: TGTGCCAGCAGTACCTCTTTCTGGAACGAGCAGTACTTC
cdr3_aa: CASSTSFWNEQYF

v_call: TRBV24-1
d_call: -
j_call: TRBJ2-1
clone_size: -
cdr3_nt: TGTGCCACCAGTGATTTCTCAGTTCGCTCGGGCTACAATGAGCAGTTCTTC
cdr3_aa: CATSDFSVRSGYNEQFF

v_call: TRBV10-3
d_call: -
j_call: TRBJ1-5
clone_size: few
cdr3_nt: TGTGCCATCAGTGGGGACGTCAATCAGCCCCAGCATTTT
cdr3_aa: CAISGDVNQPQHF

v_call: TRBV5-1
d_call: TRBD1
j_call: TRBJ1-2
clone_size: -
cdr3_nt: TGCGCCAGCAGCGACAGGGGTGCGGGCTATGGCTACACCTTC
cdr3_aa: CASSDRGAGYGYTF

v_call: TRBV4-2
d_call: TRBD1
j_call: TRBJ1-1
clone_size: -
cdr3_nt: TGTGCCAGCAGCAGACAGGGGTTGGGAAACACTGAAGCTTTCTTT
cdr3_aa: CASSRQGLGNTEAFF

v_call: TRBV7-2
d_call: -
j_call: TRBJ2-5
clone_size: once
cdr3_nt: TGTGCCAGCAGCTTAGCTGGGACCCAAGAGACCCAGTACTTC
cdr3_aa: CASSLAGTQETQYF

v_call: TRBV13
d_call: TRBD2
j_call: TRBJ2-1
clone_size: few
cdr3_nt: TGTGCCAGCAGCTCTGGACTAGCGGGGGGGCACAGTGAGCAGTTCTTC
cdr3_aa: CASSSGLAGGHSEQFF

v_call: TRBV9
d_call: -
j_call: TRBJ2-1
clone_size: -
cdr3_nt: TGTGCCAGCAGCGTATCCCTACGGGGGACTGGCGGGACCTACAATGAGCAGTTCTTC
cdr3_aa: CASSVSLRGTGGTYNEQFF

v_call: TRBV20-1
d_call: -
j_call: TRBJ1-5
clone_size: few
cdr3_nt: TGCAGTGCTGGATCAGGGAGCAATCAGCCCCAGCATTTT
cdr3_aa: CSAGSGSNQPQHF

v_call: TRBV25-1
d_call: -
j_call: TRBJ1-1
clone_size: -
cdr3_nt: TGTGCCAGCAGGGCGATGGGGACATCCCATGGGGGAGCTTTCTTT
cdr3_aa: CASRAMGTSHGGAFF

v_call: TRBV15
d_call: TRBD1
j_call: TRBJ2-5
clone_size: once
cdr3_nt: TGTGCCACCAGCCGATCGGACAGGGGGCGCGAGACCCAGTACTTC
cdr3_aa: CATSRSDRGRETQYF

v_call: TRBV5-4
d_call: -
j_call: TRBJ2-7
clone_size: few
cdr3_nt: TGTGCCAGCAGCTTCCCGGGACTGCGGAACGAGCAGTACTTC
cdr3_aa: CASSFPGLRNEQYF

v_call: TRBV5-1
d_call: TRBD1
j_call: TRBJ2-7
clone_size: -
cdr3_nt: TGCGCCAGCATGCGGGGACAGGGAACAACCTACGAGCAGTACTTC
cdr3_aa: CASMRGQGTTYEQYF

v_call: TRBV7-9
d_call: -
j_call: TRBJ2-7
clone_size: -
cdr3_nt: TGTGCCAGCAGCTACGTATCCTACGAGCAGTACTTC
cdr3_aa: CASSYVSYEQYF

v_call: TRBV4-2
d_call: TRBD2
j_call: TRBJ2-2
clone_size: -
cdr3_nt: TGTGCCAGCAGCCCCGGCGGACTAGCGGGGGGTGGCACCGGGGAGCTGTTTTTT
cdr3_aa: CASSPGGLAGGGTGELFF

v_call: TRBV12-3/TRBV12-4
d_call: -
j_call: TRBJ2-1
clone_size: -
cdr3_nt: TGTGCCAGCAGCCCGAACAGGGTATCTGTCCATGAGCAGTTCTTC
cdr3_aa: CASSPNRVSVHEQFF

v_call: TRBV5-6
d_call: TRBD1
j_call: TRBJ2-7
clone_size: -
cdr3_nt: TGTGCCAGCAGCTTGGAAGCGAGCGGGACAGGGGGCTACGAGCAGTACTTC
cdr3_aa: CASSLEASGTGGYEQYF

v_call: TRBV7-2
d_call: -
j_call: TRBJ1-1
clone_size: few
cdr3_nt: TGTGCCAGCAGCTTTGGATCGAAATTGAACACTGAAGCTTTCTTT
cdr3_aa: CASSFGSKLNTEAFF

v_call: TRBV5-1
d_call: TRBD2
j_call: TRBJ2-7
clone_size: once
cdr3_nt: TGCGCCAGCAGCCTAACTAGCGGGAGTGACGAGCAGTACTTC
cdr3_aa: CASSLTSGSDEQYF

v_call: TRBV7-6
d_call: -
j_call: TRBJ2-5
clone_size: -
cdr3_nt: TGTGCCAGCAGCCCAAAACCGGGCCCCGGTCAAGAGACCCAGTACTTC
cdr3_aa: CASSPKPGPGQETQYF

v_call: TRBV25-1
d_call: -
j_call: TRBJ2-2
clone_size: many
cdr3_nt: TGTGCCAGCAGTGAACGGGCGGGGACCGGGGAGCTGTTTTTT
cdr3_aa: CASSERAGTGELFF

v_call: TRBV5-6
d_call: -
j_call: TRBJ2-1
clone_size: -
cdr3_nt: TGTGCCAGCAGCTCCTCCCAGGGGCCCTACAATGAGCAGTTCTTC
cdr3_aa: CASSSSQGPYNEQFF

v_call: TRBV7-3
d_call: TRBD2
j_call: TRBJ2-3
clone_size: -
cdr3_nt: TGTGCCAGCAGCTTAATGCTAGCGGGAGTTAGAGATACGCAGTATTTT
cdr3_aa: CASSLMLAGVRDTQYF

v_call: TRBV20-1
d_call: TRBD2
j_call: TRBJ2-1
clone_size: many
cdr3_nt: TGCAGTGCCCGCGATGCGGGGGGCGGTTCTTTCAATGAGCAGTTCTTC
cdr3_aa: CSARDAGGGSFNEQFF

v_call: TRBV7-8
d_call: -
j_call: TRBJ1-4
clone_size: -
cdr3_nt: TGTGCCAGCAGCTTAATGGCAGGGGTGGAAGAAAAACTGTTTTTT
cdr3_aa: CASSLMAGVEEKLFF

v_call: TRBV6-5
d_call: TRBD1
j_call: TRBJ1-1
clone_size: -
cdr3_nt: TGTGCCGCCCGGGACAGGGCCTTTGAAGCTTTCTTT
cdr3_aa: CAARDRAFEAFF

v_call: TRBV7-2
d_call: TRBD1
j_call: TRBJ2-3
clone_size: -
cdr3_nt: TGTGCCAGCAGCAACCGGGACAGGGTCTCTTTT
cdr3_aa: CASSNRDRVSF

v_call: TRBV29-1
d_call: -
j_call: TRBJ1-2
clone_size: -
cdr3_nt: TGCTGGGGCCGGAGGGGCAAATTACTTTGTGGCTACACCTTC
cdr3_aa: CWGRRGKLLCGYTF

v_call: TRBV7-2
d_call: -
j_call: TRBJ2-3
clone_size: -
cdr3_nt: TGTGCCAGCAGCCCCTCCTCCGGAGATACGCAGTATTTT
cdr3_aa: CASSPSSGDTQYF

v_call: TRBV6-4
d_call: -
j_call: TRBJ2-3
clone_size: -
cdr3_nt: TGTGCCAGCTCCCCCGCCGGGCGGCAGCCTAGCACAGATACGCAGTATTTT
cdr3_aa: CASSPAGRQPSTDTQYF

v_call: TRBV18
d_call: -
j_call: TRBJ1-6
clone_size: -
cdr3_nt: TGTGCCAGCTCACTAGGGGGAAATAATTCACCCCTCCACTTT
cdr3_aa: CASSLGGNNSPLHF

v_call: TRBV20-1
d_call: -
j_call: TRBJ1-5
clone_size: -
cdr3_nt: TGCAGTGCCCCGAGGGTCGGGGGCCGGGGAATTCAGCCCCAGCATTTT
cdr3_aa: CSAPRVGGRGIQPQHF

v_call: TRBV30
d_call: TRBD2
j_call: TRBJ2-1
clone_size: few
cdr3_nt: TGTGCCTGGAGAGGACTAGCAGACATCTACAATGAGCAGTTCTTC
cdr3_aa: CAWRGLADIYNEQFF

v_call: TRBV11-3
d_call: -
j_call: TRBJ2-2
clone_size: -
cdr3_nt: TGTGCCAGCAGCGCGTCGGGGAGAGCCGGGGAGCTGTTTTTT
cdr3_aa: CASSASGRAGELFF

v_call: TRBV10-3
d_call: -
j_call: TRBJ2-5
clone_size: -
cdr3_nt: TGTGCCATCAGTGAGCCGCTCGGACAGCAAGAGACCCAGTACTTC
cdr3_aa: CAISEPLGQQETQYF

v_call: TRBV11-2
d_call: -
j_call: TRBJ2-7
clone_size: -
cdr3_nt: TGTGCCAGCAGCTTAGAGAGGGGCGCCTACGAGCAGTACTTC
cdr3_aa: CASSLERGAYEQYF

v_call: TRBV20-1
d_call: -
j_call: TRBJ1-2
clone_size: -
cdr3_nt: TGCAGTGCACCCTTTGAGGCTTTGGGATATGGCTACACCTTC
cdr3_aa: CSAPFEALGYGYTF